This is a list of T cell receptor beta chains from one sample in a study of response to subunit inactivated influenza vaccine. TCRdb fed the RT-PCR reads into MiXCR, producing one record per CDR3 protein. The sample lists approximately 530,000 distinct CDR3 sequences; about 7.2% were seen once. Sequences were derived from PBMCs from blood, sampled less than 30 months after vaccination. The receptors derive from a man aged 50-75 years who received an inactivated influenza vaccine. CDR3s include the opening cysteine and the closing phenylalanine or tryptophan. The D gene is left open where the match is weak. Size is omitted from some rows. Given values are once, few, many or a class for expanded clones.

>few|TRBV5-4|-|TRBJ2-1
CASSLVSAHEQFF
TGTGCCAGCAGCTTGGTAAGCGCTCATGAGCAGTTCTTC
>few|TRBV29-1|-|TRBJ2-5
CSVAEGGTARETQYF
TGCAGCGTTGCAGAGGGGGGAACCGCCCGGGAGACCCAGTACTTC
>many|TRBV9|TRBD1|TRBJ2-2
CASSVGPLTGSGELFF
TGTGCCAGCAGCGTAGGGCCCCTGACAGGGTCCGGGGAGCTGTTTTTT
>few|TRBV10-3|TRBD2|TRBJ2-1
CAISESLAGINEQFF
TGTGCCATCAGTGAGTCCCTAGCGGGGATCAATGAGCAGTTCTTC
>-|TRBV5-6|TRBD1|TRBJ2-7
CASSFPQGDSVLYEQYF
TGTGCCAGCAGCTTCCCGCAGGGGGATAGCGTCCTCTACGAGCAGTACTTC
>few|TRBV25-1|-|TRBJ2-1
CASKIYNEQFF
TGTGCCAGCAAGATTTACAATGAGCAGTTCTTC
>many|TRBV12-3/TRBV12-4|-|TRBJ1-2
CASSRANYGYTF
TGTGCCAGCAGCCGAGCTAACTATGGCTACACCTTC
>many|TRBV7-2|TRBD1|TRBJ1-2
CASSLVDRGYGYTF
TGTGCCAGCAGCTTAGTCGACAGGGGCTATGGCTACACCTTC
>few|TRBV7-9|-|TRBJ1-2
CASSDRQTNYGYTF
TGTGCCAGCAGCGACCGACAAACCAACTATGGCTACACCTTC
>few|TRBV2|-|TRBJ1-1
CASSEWQEAFF
TGTGCCAGCAGTGAATGGCAAGAAGCTTTCTTT
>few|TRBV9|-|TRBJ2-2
CASSVAGGENTGELFF
TGTGCCAGCAGCGTAGCTGGCGGGGAGAACACCGGGGAGCTGTTTTTT
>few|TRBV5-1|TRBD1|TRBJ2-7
CASSTTGGSYEQYF
TGCGCCAGCAGCACGACAGGGGGCTCCTACGAGCAGTACTTC
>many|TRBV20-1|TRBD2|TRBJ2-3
CSAPPLAGVTDTQYF
TGCAGTGCTCCCCCCCTAGCGGGAGTCACAGATACGCAGTATTTT
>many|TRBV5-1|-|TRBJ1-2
CASSHPRGQGFDGYTF
TGCGCCAGCAGTCACCCCAGGGGCCAGGGTTTCGATGGCTACACCTTC
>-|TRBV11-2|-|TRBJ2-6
CASRRPGSRSGANVLTF
TGTGCCAGCAGACGTCCCGGCTCCCGCTCTGGGGCCAACGTCCTGACTTTC
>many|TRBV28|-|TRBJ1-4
CASTGQRGKLFF
TGTGCCAGCACCGGGCAGAGAGGAAAACTGTTTTTT
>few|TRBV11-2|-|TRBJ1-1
CASSLVGPGRGQPMNTEAFF
TGTGCCAGCAGCTTAGTAGGGCCCGGCAGGGGCCAGCCTATGAACACTGAAGCTTTCTTT
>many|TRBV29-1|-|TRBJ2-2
CSVELRVGNGELFF
TGCAGCGTTGAACTAAGGGTCGGGAACGGGGAGCTGTTTTTT
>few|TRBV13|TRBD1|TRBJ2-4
CASSLRQGYAKNIQYF
TGTGCCAGCAGCTTAAGACAGGGGTACGCCAAAAACATTCAGTACTTC
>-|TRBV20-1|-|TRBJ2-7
CSATFWGAPYEQYF
TGCAGTGCCACCTTTTGGGGGGCGCCCTACGAGCAGTACTTC
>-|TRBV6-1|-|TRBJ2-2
CASTLSPGNTGELFF
TGTGCCAGCACCTTAAGTCCAGGAAACACCGGGGAGCTGTTTTTT
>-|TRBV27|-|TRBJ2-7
CASSLSRTGEQYF
TGTGCCAGCAGTTTATCGCGGACCGGGGAGCAGTACTTC
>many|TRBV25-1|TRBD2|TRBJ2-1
CASSPTSGGAYSYNEQFF
TGTGCCAGCAGTCCGACTAGCGGGGGGGCCTACTCCTACAATGAGCAGTTCTTC
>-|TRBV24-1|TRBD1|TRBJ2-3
CATSDLGQGGDTQYF
TGTGCCACCAGTGATTTGGGACAGGGCGGTGATACGCAGTATTTT
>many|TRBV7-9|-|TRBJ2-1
CASSPNQFEQFF
TGTGCCAGCAGCCCAAATCAGTTTGAGCAGTTCTTC
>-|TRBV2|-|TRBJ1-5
CASSVAGSSKAQHF
TGTGCCAGCAGTGTGGCAGGGTCCTCTAAGGCCCAGCATTTT
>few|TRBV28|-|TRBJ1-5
CASSSDRRTSNQPQHF
TGTGCCAGCAGTAGCGACCGTAGAACTAGCAATCAGCCCCAGCATTTT
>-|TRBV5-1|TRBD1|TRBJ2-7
CASAQTGPSSYEQYF
TGCGCCAGCGCCCAGACAGGGCCCAGCTCCTACGAGCAGTACTTC
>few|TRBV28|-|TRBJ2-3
CASSFGYQSTDTQYF
TGTGCCAGCAGTTTCGGCTACCAATCCACAGATACGCAGTATTTT